This passage covers 7 T cell receptor beta chains from one sample sequenced in a study of blood T cell repertoires in COVID-19. This table comes from immunoSEQ multiplex PCR, and its TCRdb copy is limited to in-frame clones, with some not included. Found here are approximately 280,000 clones, 85% of them singletons; the top ten hold approximately 5.1%. The sequencing input was peripheral blood. Receptors were obtained from a man aged 50-59 years with active or convalescent COVID-19.

CDR3 sequence (DNA): TGTGCCAGTAGTGCCGGGACTAGAACCACCGGGGAGCTGTTTTTT. This translates into CASSAGTRTTGELFF. This chain joins TRBV19 and TRBJ2-2, with 8 bases fitting TRBD2. CDR3 length: 15 amino acids. Per germline, CDR1 LNHDA and CDR2 SQIVND (reference sequence). V dropped 5 bases and J dropped 4; count of bases not matched to a gene: 6.

The chain is built from TRBV7-8 and TRBJ2-3; D is uncertain. CDR1 and CDR2 from the germline V gene are SGHVS and FQNEAQ. CDR3 size: 14 residues. V was trimmed by 2 bases and J by 0 bases, leaving 6 bases between them. CDR3 region: CASSLRLSTDTQYF. In nucleotides, the CDR3 is TGTGCCAGCAGCTTACGACTGAGCACAGATACGCAGTATTTT.

V usage is TRBV11-2 and J usage is TRBJ2-1, with 7 bases matching TRBD1. Unmatched junction bases numbered 3, after V lost 2 bases and J lost 5 bases. The CDR3 is 14 amino acids. Germline V gene data show CDR1 as SGHAT and CDR2 as FQNNGV. CDR3: CASSLQDRDNEQFF. The CDR3, as DNA: TGTGCCAGCAGCTTACAAGACAGGGACAATGAGCAGTTCTTC. The full variable domain, rest sourced from reference TRBV11-2 and TRBJ2-1, is EAGVAQSPRYKIIEKRQSVAFWCNPISGHATLYWYQQILGQGPKLLIQFQNNGVVDDSQLPKDRFSAERLKGVDSTLKIQPAKLEDSAVYLCASSLQDRDNEQFFGPGTRLTVL.

This clone came up once. DNA of the CDR3: TGTGCCAGCAGCGTAGGTGGGAGCGGGGAGCAGTTCTTC. It codes for CASSVGGSGEQFF. The chain links TRBV9 to TRBJ2-1, with D possibly matching TRBD2 (6 bases). The V gene lost 0 bases and the J gene lost 10 bases, with 11 bases spanning the gap. CDR1 and CDR2 (germline): SGDLS, YYNGEE. The CDR3 extends over 13 amino acids.

The chain joins TRBV7-8 to TRBJ2-1; 9 bases are shared with TRBD2. The ends lost 3 bases at V and 7 bases at J; junction bases unmatched: 16. The CDR3 is 18 residues long. Per germline, CDR1 SGHVS and CDR2 FQNEAQ. The CDR3, as DNA: TGTGCCAGCAGCTTGTTGTTGGGGTATAGCGGGAGCCCGAATGAGCAGTTCTTC. Its protein product is CASSLLLGYSGSPNEQFF.

The chain uses TRBV5-5 and TRBJ2-2, with D uncertain. This CDR3 contains 15 residues. The ends were cut back, 0 bases at V and 7 bases at J, with 13 bases in the middle. Germline V gene sequence: CDR1 SGHKS, CDR2 YYEKEE (reference sequence). CDR3: CASSLGSFSSGELFF. CDR3 DNA sequence: TGTGCCAGCAGCTTGGGTTCCTTCTCCAGCGGGGAGCTGTTTTTT.

The chain couples TRBV12-3 or TRBV12-4 to TRBJ1-2; TRBD1 matches 7 bases. The CDR3 consists of 13 residues. Trimming removed 6 bases from V and 8 bases from J; junction bases left unmatched: 9. The CDR3 nucleotides read TGTGCCAGCAGACTACTCCGGGACAGCGGCTACACCTTC. It specifies CASRLLRDSGYTF.